One and the same sample provided the 13 T cell receptor beta chains below, sequenced in a study of blood T cell repertoires in COVID-19. Profiling relied on immunoSEQ multiplex PCR, and the TCRdb table lists in-frame clones only, not all of them. The data hold 150,000 to 200,000 clones, with 82% observed a single time. The sequencing input was peripheral blood. Every receptor here comes from a woman over 75 with active or convalescent COVID-19.

V gene TRBV5-6 combines with J gene TRBJ1-1; D not certain. The CDR3 has 15 amino acids. Germline V gives CDR1 SGHDT, CDR2 YYEEEE. The V end lost 1 base, the J end lost 0 bases, and 10 bases lay between the germline ends. CDR3 in amino acids: CASSLSPAMNTEAFF. The CDR3 nucleotides are TGTGCCAGCAGCTTGTCGCCCGCTATGAACACTGAAGCTTTCTTT.

This clone was observed a single time. The gene calls are TRBV18 and TRBJ2-5, with D unresolved. V was trimmed by 4 bases and J by 2 bases, leaving 5 bases between them. Looked up from germline, CDR1 is KGHSH and CDR2 is LQKENI. This CDR3 comprises 12 residues. CDR3 nucleotide sequence: TGTGCCAGCTCACTCCAACAAGAGACCCAGTACTTC. It yields the protein CASSLQQETQYF.

The chain combines TRBV18 with TRBJ2-5; a possible D gene is TRBD1 (5 bases). This CDR3 has 15 amino acids. Germline lookup yields CDR1 KGHSH and CDR2 LQKENI. V lost 5 bases, J lost 3 bases, and 16 bases lay in between. Here the CDR3 DNA reads TGTGCCAGCTCAGGGCGTGGTGGCAGGGAAGAGACCCAGTACTTC. It encodes CASSGRGGREETQYF.

The V call is TRBV25-1, the J call TRBJ1-1; unclear D gene. Trimming left V 0 bases short and J 9 bases short, with 17 bases between. The CDR3 covers 15 residues. Germline V gene lookup returns CDR1 MGHDK and CDR2 SYGVNS. The CDR3: CASSEYKGPGNKAFF. The DNA for the CDR3 is TGTGCCAGCAGTGAATATAAAGGTCCGGGGAATAAAGCTTTCTTT.

This rearrangement joins TRBV12-3 or TRBV12-4 to TRBJ1-2; unclear D gene. The CDR3 is made up of 13 amino acids. With 4 bases removed from V and 14 bases from J, the gap between germline ends came to 20 bases. Here the CDR3 DNA reads TGTGCCAGCAGTTCCTATAGTCTCCATGGAGAGACCTTC. This encodes CASSSYSLHGETF.

The V call is TRBV5-1, the J call TRBJ2-7; D not certain. Deletions cut 0 bases from V and 9 bases from J, with 22 bases between. The CDR3 spans 16 residues. Per germline, CDR1 SGHRS and CDR2 YFSETQ. For the CDR3, the DNA is TGCGCCAGCAGCTTGGGGTTCGGAGCTACCATGACTTGGCAGTACTTC. This sequence encodes CASSLGFGATMTWQYF.

The chain is built from TRBV6-5 and TRBJ2-1, with 9 bases fitting TRBD1. Germline CDR1 reads MNHEY; CDR2 reads SVGAGI. The CDR3 is 15 residues long. V lost 7 bases and J lost 4; bases outside the gene matches: 8. CDR3 bases: TGTGCCAGCATCCCCCGGGACAGGGCTTACAATGAGCAGTTCTTC. Protein: CASIPRDRAYNEQFF.

This chain uses TRBV9 with TRBJ1-2; 8 bases agree with TRBD1. The J segment lost 0 bases and the V segment lost 3 bases, leaving 7 bases of the junction unmatched. CDR1 and CDR2 from the germline V gene are SGDLS and YYNGEE. The CDR3 covers 16 residues. CDR3 loop: CASSESQTGANYGYTF. CDR3 in DNA: TGTGCCAGCAGCGAGTCCCAGACAGGGGCTAACTATGGCTACACCTTC.

The rearrangement joins TRBV4-1 to TRBJ2-3, with D possibly matching TRBD2 (5 bases). Trimming stripped 1 base from V and 2 bases from J, with 13 bases between. The CDR3 loop spans 16 amino acids. Looked up from germline, CDR1 is MGHRA and CDR2 is YSYEKL. The CDR3 bases are TGCGCCAGCAGCCAAGCCTCACTAGTTCCCACAGATACGCAGTATTTT. Protein: CASSQASLVPTDTQYF.

J is TRBJ2-2 and V is TRBV7-2, with D possibly being TRBD1 (6 bases). Germline values: CDR1 SGHTA, CDR2 FQGNSA. Deletions cut 6 bases from V and 6 bases from J, with 17 bases between. The CDR3 spans 15 residues. The CDR3 coding sequence is TGTGCCAGCAGGTCTAACTGGGGGCGGGCCGGGGAGCTGTTTTTT. Protein sequence: CASRSNWGRAGELFF.

The chain has TRBV6-4 and TRBJ2-1, with TRBD2 matching 15 bases. This CDR3 has 17 amino acids. Germline CDR1 is MRHNA and CDR2 is SNTAGT. V shed 1 base and J 9 bases; nucleotides not matched to a gene: 7. This CDR3 is CASSDWGGLAGGGEQFF. CDR3 bases: TGTGCCAGCAGTGACTGGGGGGGACTAGCGGGAGGAGGTGAGCAGTTCTTC.

The V call is TRBV28, the J call TRBJ2-7; TRBD1 matches at 7 bases. Germline lookup yields CDR1 MDHEN and CDR2 SYDVKM. The CDR3 length is 16 residues. V gave up 5 bases and J gave up 3 bases; unmatched junction bases: 13. The CDR3 loop is CASSRGQRRGVYEQYF. CDR3 coding DNA: TGTGCCAGCAGTAGGGGACAGAGGAGAGGAGTCTACGAGCAGTACTTC.

This chain links TRBV3-1 (or the pseudogene TRBV3-2) with TRBJ1-2; no definite D call. Germline loops: CDR1 LGHDT, CDR2 YNNKEL (reference sequence). V was trimmed by 0 bases and J by 8 bases, leaving 10 bases between them. The CDR3 sequence is 13 residues long. In DNA form, the CDR3 reads TGTGCCAGCAGCCAAGAATGGGAGGGAGGCTACACCTTC. Residues: CASSQEWEGGYTF.